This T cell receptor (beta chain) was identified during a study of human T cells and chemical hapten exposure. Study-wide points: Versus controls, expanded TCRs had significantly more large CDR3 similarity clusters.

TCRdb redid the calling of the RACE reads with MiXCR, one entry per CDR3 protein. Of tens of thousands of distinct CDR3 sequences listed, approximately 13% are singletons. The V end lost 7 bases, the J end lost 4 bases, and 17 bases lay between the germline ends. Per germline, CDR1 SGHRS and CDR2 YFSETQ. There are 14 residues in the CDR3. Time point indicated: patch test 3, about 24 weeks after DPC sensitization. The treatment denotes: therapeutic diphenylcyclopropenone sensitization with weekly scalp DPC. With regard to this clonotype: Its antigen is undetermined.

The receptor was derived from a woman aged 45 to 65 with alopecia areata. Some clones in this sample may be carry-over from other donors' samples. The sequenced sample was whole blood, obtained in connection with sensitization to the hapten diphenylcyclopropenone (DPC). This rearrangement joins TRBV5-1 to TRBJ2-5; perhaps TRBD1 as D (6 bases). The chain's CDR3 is CASRLQGQGETQYF. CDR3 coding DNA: TGCGCCAGCCGCCTCCAGGGACAAGGAGAGACCCAGTACTTC. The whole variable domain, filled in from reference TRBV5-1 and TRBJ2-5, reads KAGVTQTPRYLIKTRGQQVTLSCSPISGHRSVSWYQQTPGQGLQFLFEYFSETQRNKGNFPGRFSGRQFSNSRSEMNVSTLELGDSALYLCASRLQGQGETQYFGPGTRLLVL.